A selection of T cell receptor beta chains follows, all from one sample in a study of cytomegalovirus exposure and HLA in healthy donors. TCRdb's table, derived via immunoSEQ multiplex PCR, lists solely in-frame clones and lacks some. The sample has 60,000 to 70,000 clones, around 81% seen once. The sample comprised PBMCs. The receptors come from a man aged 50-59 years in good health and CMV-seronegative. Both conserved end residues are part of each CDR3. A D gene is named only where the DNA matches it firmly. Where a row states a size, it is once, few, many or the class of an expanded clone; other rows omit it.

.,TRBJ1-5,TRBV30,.,TGTGCCTGGAGTGTTGGAACAGCTACCTTCGAGCCCCAGCATTTT,CAWSVGTATFEPQHF
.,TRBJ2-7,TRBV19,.,TGTGCCAGTAGGCAGCGGGTATCCTACGAGCAGTACTTC,CASRQRVSYEQYF
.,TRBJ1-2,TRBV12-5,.,TGTGCTAGTGGTTTGGTAAGGTCAGGGCAGAACGGCTACACCTTC,CASGLVRSGQNGYTF
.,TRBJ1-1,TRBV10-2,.,TGCGCCAGCAGTACGGGGACTGAAGCTTTCTTT,CASSTGTEAFF
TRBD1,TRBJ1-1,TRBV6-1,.,TGTGCCAGCAGGGAGGGGGCAGAAGCTTTCTTT,CASREGAEAFF
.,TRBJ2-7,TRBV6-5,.,TGTGCCAGCAGTCGCCGGGGGCATAAAGCGGGGGAGCAGTACTTC,CASSRRGHKAGEQYF
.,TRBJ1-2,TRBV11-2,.,TGTGCCAGCAGCTTTCGGGGGGGCTACACCTTC,CASSFRGGYTF
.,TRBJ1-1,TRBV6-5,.,TGTGCCAGCAGTTACGCCCCGGGGAGGGGTACTGAAGCTTTCTTT,CASSYAPGRGTEAFF
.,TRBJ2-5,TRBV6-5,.,TGTGCCAGCAGGGAGGGGGGGCCGGGAGAGACCCAGTACTTC,CASREGGPGETQYF
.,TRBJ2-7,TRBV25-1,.,TGTGCCAGCAGTCAGGGTCCAAGGCTCTACGAGCAGTACTTC,CASSQGPRLYEQYF
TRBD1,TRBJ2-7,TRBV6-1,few,TGTGCCAGCAGTCCCTGGACAGGTTACGAGCAGTACTTC,CASSPWTGYEQYF
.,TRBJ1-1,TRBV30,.,TGTGCCTGGAGTGAACAGTGGAACACTGAAGCTTTCTTT,CAWSEQWNTEAFF
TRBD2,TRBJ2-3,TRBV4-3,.,TGCGCCAGCAGCCAAGGACTAGCGGGAGGGGCAGATACGCAGTATTTT,CASSQGLAGGADTQYF
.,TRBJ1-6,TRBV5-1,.,TGCGCCAGCAGCCCTCAACAGAACTATAATTCACCCCTCCACTTT,CASSPQQNYNSPLHF
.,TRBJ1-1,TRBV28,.,TGTGCCAGCAGTTTCGGGAGCACTGAAGCTTTCTTT,CASSFGSTEAFF
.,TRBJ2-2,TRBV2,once,TGTGCCAGCAGTGAAGTAGTCAACACCGGGGAGCTGTTTTTT,CASSEVVNTGELFF
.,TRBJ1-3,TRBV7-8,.,TGTGCCAGCAGCTTAGAAGGCGCAGGGTTTGCTGGAAACACCATATATTTT,CASSLEGAGFAGNTIYF
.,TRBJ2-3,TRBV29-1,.,TGCAGCGTTGGAATTCTCCCCCCTAAAGGGGGAGATACGCAGTATTTT,CSVGILPPKGGDTQYF
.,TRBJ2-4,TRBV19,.,TGTGCCAGTAGTACGACGAGAGGGGGCAAAAACATTCAGTACTTC,CASSTTRGGKNIQYF
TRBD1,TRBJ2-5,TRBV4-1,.,TGCGCCAGCAGCCGGGGACAGCTCCAAGAGACCCAGTACTTC,CASSRGQLQETQYF
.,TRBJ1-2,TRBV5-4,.,TGTGCCAGCAGCTCCCAGGGAGGGGCTGGCTACACCTTC,CASSSQGGAGYTF
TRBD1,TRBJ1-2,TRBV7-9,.,TGTGCCAGCAGCTGGTCCCGGGACAGGGATGGCTACACCTTC,CASSWSRDRDGYTF
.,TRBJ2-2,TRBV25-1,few,TGTGCCAGCAGTTTTCCGGGGTCCGGGGAGCTGTTTTTT,CASSFPGSGELFF
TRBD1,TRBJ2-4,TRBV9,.,TGTGCCAGCAGCGTATCGGGACAGGGGAAAAACATTCAGTACTTC,CASSVSGQGKNIQYF
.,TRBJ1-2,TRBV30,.,TGTGCCTGGAGCCAGGGAGGTGGCTACACCTTC,CAWSQGGGYTF
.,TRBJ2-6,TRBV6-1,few,TGTGCCATTCGGGACTCTGGGGCCAACGTCCTGACTTTC,CAIRDSGANVLTF
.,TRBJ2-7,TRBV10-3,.,TGTGCCATCAGTGAAGTGGGAGACTACGAGCAGTACTTC,CAISEVGDYEQYF
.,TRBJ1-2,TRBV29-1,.,TGCAGCGCGTTCACCCCTTTTTTCGGCTATGGCTACACCTTC,CSAFTPFFGYGYTF
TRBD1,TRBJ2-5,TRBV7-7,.,TGTGCTAGCAGCCGACAGGGGGCAGGAGAGACCCAGTACTTC,CASSRQGAGETQYF
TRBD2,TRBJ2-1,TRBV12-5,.,TGTGCTAGTGCTCCACCCCAGCGGGGGGTAGTCTACAATGAGCAGTTCTTC,CASAPPQRGVVYNEQFF
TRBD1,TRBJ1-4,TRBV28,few,TGTGCCATCCGGGGACAGGATCGCAGTCGAGAGTTTTTT,CAIRGQDRSREFF
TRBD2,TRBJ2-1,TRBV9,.,TGTGCCAGCAGTCACCCCCGGGGACTAGCGGGAGAAACCAACAATGAGCAGTTCTTC,CASSHPRGLAGETNNEQFF
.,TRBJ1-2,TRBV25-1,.,TGTGCCAGCCAACGGGGGGACTATGGCTACACCTTC,CASQRGDYGYTF
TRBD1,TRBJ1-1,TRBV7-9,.,TGTGCCAGCAGCTTAACTCGGGGACAGCGAGCTTTCTTT,CASSLTRGQRAFF
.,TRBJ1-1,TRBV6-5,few,TGTGCCAGCAGTTCTGATTACTACAAGGAAGCTTTCTTT,CASSSDYYKEAFF
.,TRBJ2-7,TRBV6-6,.,TGTGCCAGCAGTCCCAGGGGCCCAGGCCGGAACGAGCAGTACTTC,CASSPRGPGRNEQYF
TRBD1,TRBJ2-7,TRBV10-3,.,TGTGCCATCAGTAAGAGGACAGGGGGTTACGAGCAGTACTTC,CAISKRTGGYEQYF
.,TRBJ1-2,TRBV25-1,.,TGTGCCAGCAGTTTCCAAGGACAGTCCCACTACACCTTC,CASSFQGQSHYTF
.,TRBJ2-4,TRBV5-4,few,TGTGCCAGCAGCTTTACTACGGGCATTCAGTACTTC,CASSFTTGIQYF
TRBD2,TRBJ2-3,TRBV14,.,TGTGCCAGCAGCAGACCGTCGGCTAGCGGACGCACAGATACGCAGTATTTT,CASSRPSASGRTDTQYF
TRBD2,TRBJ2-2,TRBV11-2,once,TGTGCCAGCAGCTCCCTTGGGGGGGTAAGGGCCGGGGAGCTGTTTTTT,CASSSLGGVRAGELFF
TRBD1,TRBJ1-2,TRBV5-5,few,TGTGCCAGCAGCGGGGACAGCTATGGCTACACCTTC,CASSGDSYGYTF
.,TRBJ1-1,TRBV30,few,TGTGCCTGGAGTCAACAGGAGTCAACTGAAGCTTTCTTT,CAWSQQESTEAFF
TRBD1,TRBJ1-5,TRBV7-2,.,TGTGCCAGCAGAACCGGGACAGTCGGTCAGCCCCAGCATTTT,CASRTGTVGQPQHF
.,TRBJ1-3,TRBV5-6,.,TGTGCCAGCAGCTTGGCCGCCAGGCCTTACTCTGGAAACACCATATATTTT,CASSLAARPYSGNTIYF
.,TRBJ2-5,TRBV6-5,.,TGTGCCAGCAGTTACTACGGGGGAGCACAAGAGACCCAGTACTTC,CASSYYGGAQETQYF
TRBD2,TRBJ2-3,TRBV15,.,TGTGCCACCAGCCGAGGGGAGCGGGGACGGACAGATACGCAGTATTTT,CATSRGERGRTDTQYF
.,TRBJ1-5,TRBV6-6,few,TGTGCCACCGGTCAGCCCCAGCATTTT,CATGQPQHF
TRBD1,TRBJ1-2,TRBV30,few,TGTGCCTGGAGTGGTGTGGACAGGGGGCGCATTGACTATGGCTACACCTTC,CAWSGVDRGRIDYGYTF
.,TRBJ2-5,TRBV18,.,TGTGCCAGCTCACGCGCGGGGGCCCAAGAGACCCAGTACTTC,CASSRAGAQETQYF
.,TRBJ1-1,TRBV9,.,TGTGCCAGCAGCCCCTGGGACACAATGAACACTGAAGCTTTCTTT,CASSPWDTMNTEAFF
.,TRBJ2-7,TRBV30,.,TGTGCCTGGAGTGGTCGGGAGTTTGACGAGCAGTACTTC,CAWSGREFDEQYF
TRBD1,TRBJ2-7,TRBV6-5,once,TGTGCCAGCAGTTACTTGGGGGACAGGGACTACGAGCAGTACTTC,CASSYLGDRDYEQYF
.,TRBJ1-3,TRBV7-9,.,TGTGCCAGCAGCTTAGAATCGCTAACCATATATTTT,CASSLESLTIYF
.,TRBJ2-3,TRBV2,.,TGTGCCAGCAGCCCACAGGGAGATACGCAGTATTTT,CASSPQGDTQYF